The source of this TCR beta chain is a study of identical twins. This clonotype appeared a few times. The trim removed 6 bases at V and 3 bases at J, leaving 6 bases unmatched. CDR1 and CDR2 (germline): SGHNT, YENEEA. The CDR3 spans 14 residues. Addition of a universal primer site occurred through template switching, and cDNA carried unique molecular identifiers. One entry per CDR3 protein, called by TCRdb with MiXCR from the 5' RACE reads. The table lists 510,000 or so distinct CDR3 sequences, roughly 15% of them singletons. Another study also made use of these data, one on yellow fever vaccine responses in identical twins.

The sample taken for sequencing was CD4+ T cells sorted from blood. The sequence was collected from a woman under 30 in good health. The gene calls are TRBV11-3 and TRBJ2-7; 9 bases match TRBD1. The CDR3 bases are TGTGCCAGCAGACTGGGGACAGGGAGCTACGAGCAGTACTTC. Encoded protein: CASRLGTGSYEQYF.